This entry lists 23 T cell receptor beta chains sequenced from one sample in a study of blood T cell repertoires in COVID-19. The assay was immunoSEQ multiplex PCR, and TCRdb's table has in-frame clones only and misses some. Here the sample spans roughly 65,000 clones, 82% being singletons. What was sequenced was peripheral blood. All receptors derive from a human donor in a cohort sampled during active COVID-19.

The J gene is TRBJ2-1, the V gene TRBV19; D possibly corresponds to TRBD1 (6 bases). The CDR3 covers 15 residues. Germline values: CDR1 LNHDA, CDR2 SQIVND (reference sequence). The V and J ends lost 7 bases and 0 bases respectively, with 13 bases between them. The CDR3, as DNA: TGTGCCAGTAATCGCCAGGGGAACTCCTACAATGAGCAGTTCTTC. Translated: CASNRQGNSYNEQFF.

Only a few counts were recorded for this clone. The chain recombines TRBV7-9 with TRBJ1-2, with D tentatively TRBD1 (5 bases). The V end was cut by 3 bases, the J end by 8 bases, with 25 bases between. The CDR3 totals 17 residues. The germline V gene encodes CDR1 SEHNR and CDR2 FQNEAQ (reference sequence). Here the CDR3 DNA reads TGTGCCAGCAGCTTTAATACCCGGGACTTCAAAAATGGGGGCTACACCTTC. Amino acids: CASSFNTRDFKNGGYTF.

The V and J genes are TRBV5-6 and TRBJ1-2, with 10 positions matching TRBD1. Germline-derived CDR1 and CDR2 are SGHDT and YYEEEE. Trimming at V came to 4 bases and at J to 0 bases, leaving 6 bases not matched to a gene. The CDR3 covers 16 residues. The CDR3 nucleotides are TGTGCCAGCAGCCGGGACAGGGGCCGATCTAACTATGGCTACACCTTC. Encoded protein: CASSRDRGRSNYGYTF. The complete variable domain, with remaining parts taken from reference TRBV5-6 and TRBJ1-2, reads DAGVTQSPTHLIKTRGQQVTLRCSPKSGHDTVSWYQQALGQGPQFIFQYYEEEERQRGNFPDRFSGHQFPNYSSELNVNALLLGDSALYLCASSRDRGRSNYGYTFGSGTRLTVV.

The chain carries TRBV2 and TRBJ2-1; 9 bases fit TRBD2. Germline trimming cut 11 bases from V and 3 bases from J; bases unmatched to any gene: 5. This CDR3 contains 13 residues. CDR1 and CDR2 (germline): SNHLY, FYNNEI. As DNA, the CDR3 is TGTGCCTACTCAGCGGGGGGCTACAATGAGCAGTTCTTC. Its protein product is CAYSAGGYNEQFF. Together with reference TRBV2 and TRBJ2-1, the CDR3 gives the full variable domain: EPEVTQTPSHQVTQMGQEVILRCVPISNHLYFYWYRQILGQKVEFLVSFYNNEISEKSEIFDDQFSVERPDGSNFTLKIRSTKLEDSAMYFCAYSAGGYNEQFFGPGTRLTVL.

V gene TRBV24-1 combines with J gene TRBJ2-7; the match to TRBD1 covers 8 bases. Germline CDR1 KGHDR, CDR2 SFDVKD. The V and J ends lost 3 bases and 2 bases, in that order; junction bases with no gene match: 8. The CDR3 has 16 amino acids. CDR3 sequence: CATSDGQGRRPYEQYF. The CDR3 region has the DNA TGTGCCACCAGTGATGGACAGGGACGGAGGCCCTACGAGCAGTACTTC.

This chain links TRBV7-2 with TRBJ2-5; possibly TRBD1 for D (6 bases). V lost 0 bases and J 5 bases, leaving 10 bases between the germline ends. The CDR3 loop spans 14 amino acids. CDR1 and CDR2 (germline): SGHTA, FQGNSA. CDR3 bases: TGTGCCAGCAGCTTAGCAGGCAGGGGTGAGACCCAGTACTTC. This encodes CASSLAGRGETQYF.

This rearrangement joins TRBV6-5 to TRBJ2-2; D uncertain. The CDR3 is 15 amino acids. The V and J ends lost 5 bases and 5 bases respectively, with 15 bases between them. CDR1 is MNHEY, CDR2 SVGAGI, per germline. CDR3 in amino acids: CASSTRSPGTGELFF. The CDR3 DNA is TGTGCCAGCAGTACGCGGTCACCTGGGACCGGGGAGCTGTTTTTT.

The chain recombines TRBV24-1 with TRBJ2-3; D is unresolved. Germline V CDR1 and CDR2: KGHDR, SFDVKD. V was clipped by 4 bases and J by 3 bases, with 4 bases between them. This CDR3 spans 12 amino acids. The CDR3 coding sequence is TGTGCCACCAGTGAGCAGACAGATACGCAGTATTTT. It codes for CATSEQTDTQYF.

This clone was counted once. The rearrangement joins TRBV3-1 (or the pseudogene TRBV3-2) to TRBJ2-2; D gene unclear. The V and J ends lost 3 bases and 5 bases respectively, with 4 bases between them. Germline values: CDR1 LGHDT, CDR2 YNNKEL (reference sequence). The CDR3 has 12 amino acids. DNA of the CDR3: TGTGCCAGCAGCCACGCGACCGGGGAGCTGTTTTTT. Amino acid sequence: CASSHATGELFF.

The chain has TRBV11-3 and TRBJ1-3; no clear D gene. In germline, CDR1 is SGHNT, CDR2 YENEEA. This CDR3 spans 13 amino acids. V was shortened by 5 bases and J by 2 bases, with 7 bases between the two germline ends. The CDR3 nucleotides are TGTGCCAGCAGCCAGATCCCTGGAAACACCATATATTTT. It is translated as CASSQIPGNTIYF.

The rearrangement uses TRBV3-1 (or the pseudogene TRBV3-2) and TRBJ1-5; 8 bases match TRBD1. The CDR3 extends over 17 amino acids. The trim removed 3 bases at V and 0 bases at J, leaving 7 bases unmatched. Germline V CDR1 and CDR2: LGHDT, YNNKEL (reference sequence). CDR3 nucleotide sequence: TGTGCCAGCAGCCACGGACAGGGCTACGATAGCAATCAGCCCCAGCATTTT. Protein product: CASSHGQGYDSNQPQHF.

This clone has only a few counts. The chain uses TRBV30 and TRBJ1-1, with D uncertain. V shed 4 bases and J shed 0 bases, with 15 bases lying between them. Germline V gives CDR1 GTSNPN, CDR2 SVGIG (reference sequence). The CDR3 is 15 residues long. CDR3 nucleotides: TGTGCCTGGAAACGGGAACAGACAATGAACACTGAAGCTTTCTTT. It is translated as CAWKREQTMNTEAFF.

CDR3: CASSHRDRAELNEKLFF. DNA for the CDR3: TGCGCCAGCAGCCACCGGGACAGAGCGGAACTAAATGAAAAACTGTTTTTT. The chain employs TRBV4-1 and TRBJ1-4, with 7 bases fitting TRBD1. The CDR3 extends over 17 amino acids. V shed 3 bases, J shed 5 bases, and the junction held 12 bases outside the gene matches. The germline V gene encodes CDR1 MGHRA and CDR2 YSYEKL.

The chain links TRBV4-1 to TRBJ2-5; 14 bases are a match to TRBD2. The CDR3 runs to 16 residues. V dropped 4 bases and J dropped 2; count of bases not matched to a gene: 3. Germline V gene lookup returns CDR1 MGHRA and CDR2 YSYEKL. The CDR3 loop is CASSLTSGGDQETQYF. The CDR3 DNA reads as TGCGCCAGCAGCCTGACTAGCGGGGGGGATCAAGAGACCCAGTACTTC.

The chain is built from TRBV19 and TRBJ1-4; D is undetermined. The CDR3 consists of 18 residues. The ends were cut back, 1 base at V and 0 bases at J, with 15 bases in the middle. Germline loops: CDR1 LNHDA, CDR2 SQIVND (reference sequence). The CDR3 bases are TGTGCCAGTAGTATAGGTGGCAGATCCGTTGCAACTAATGAAAAACTGTTTTTT. Translation gives CASSIGGRSVATNEKLFF. The full variable domain, its missing parts supplied by reference TRBV19 and TRBJ1-4, is DGGITQSPKYLFRKEGQNVTLSCEQNLNHDAMYWYRQDPGQGLRLIYYSQIVNDFQKGDIAEGYSVSREKKESFPLTVTSAQKNPTAFYLCASSIGGRSVATNEKLFFGSGTQLSVL.

The rearrangement joins TRBV5-4 to TRBJ2-4; TRBD2 agrees at 11 bases. Germline V gene lookup returns CDR1 SGHNT and CDR2 YYREEE (reference sequence). The CDR3 length is 16 residues. Trimming cost V 0 bases and J 13 bases; bases outside gene matches: 12. In DNA, the CDR3 is TGTGCCAGCAGCTTGGTTTCTAGCGGGGGGCGGGGCGTCCAGTACTTC. Translated, it gives CASSLVSSGGRGVQYF.

The chain recombines TRBV7-8 with TRBJ1-5; no clear D. V was clipped by 1 base and J by 7 bases, with 8 bases between them. CDR3 length: 13 residues. From germline, CDR1 is SGHVS and CDR2 FQNEAQ. Here the CDR3 DNA reads TGTGCCAGCAGCTTAGGAGGCGGCCAGCCCCAGCATTTT. It encodes CASSLGGGQPQHF.

This chain connects TRBV4-1 to TRBJ2-7; TRBD1 matches at 9 bases. J was trimmed by 6 bases and V by 3 bases; bases with no gene match: 6. Germline V gene data show CDR1 as MGHRA and CDR2 as YSYEKL. This CDR3 is 14 amino acids long. CDR3: CASSQPGQGREQYF. CDR3 DNA: TGCGCCAGCAGCCAGCCGGGACAGGGCCGCGAGCAGTACTTC.

This clone was observed a few times. The chain is built from TRBV7-3 and TRBJ1-2; TRBD1 agrees at 7 bases. CDR3 length: 15 amino acids. Per germline, CDR1 SGHTA and CDR2 FQGTGA. The ends lost 5 bases at V and 4 bases at J; junction bases unmatched: 10. The CDR3 reads CASSPQGQMFYGYTF. CDR3 DNA sequence: TGTGCCAGCAGCCCCCAGGGACAGATGTTCTATGGCTACACCTTC.

The CDR3, as DNA: TGTGCCAGCAGTGTAGGAGGAGCGGACACTGAAGCTTTCTTT. The encoded protein is CASSVGGADTEAFF. V is TRBV28 and J is TRBJ1-1, with D uncertain. The CDR3 covers 14 residues. V lost 5 bases and J 3 bases, leaving 13 bases between the germline ends. Looked up from germline, CDR1 is MDHEN and CDR2 is SYDVKM.

The CDR3 sequence is CASSDYGTGRNEQFF. In nucleotides, the CDR3 is TGTGCCAGCAGTGATTACGGGACAGGGCGGAATGAGCAGTTCTTC. This chain uses TRBV6-6 with TRBJ2-1; TRBD1 aligns across 9 bases. The CDR3 loop spans 15 amino acids. V gave up 5 bases and J gave up 7 bases; unmatched junction bases: 9. Germline CDR1 and CDR2: MNHNY and SVGAGI (reference sequence).

The V gene is TRBV6-4, the J gene TRBJ1-6; 8 bases match TRBD1. The germline CDR1 and CDR2 sequences are MRHNA and SNTAGT. V dropped 2 bases and J dropped 7; count of bases not matched to a gene: 1. The CDR3 sequence is 14 residues long. The CDR3 DNA reads TGTGCCAGCAGTGACGGACAGGGAAATTCACCCCTCCACTTT. Its protein product is CASSDGQGNSPLHF.

The CDR3 loop is CASTNRGGSNQPQHF. The CDR3, as DNA: TGTGCCAGCACCAACCGCGGGGGGAGCAATCAGCCCCAGCATTTT. This sequence joins TRBV28 and TRBJ1-5, with D possibly being TRBD1 (5 bases). Germline lookup yields CDR1 MDHEN and CDR2 SYDVKM. Trimming stripped 7 bases from V and 1 base from J, with 14 bases between. The CDR3 runs 15 residues.